This TCR beta chain appears in the sequencing data of a study of blood T cell repertoires in COVID-19 (dated by TCRdb to the early 2020s). With regard to the full study: Samples from collaborators originated in the United States, Italy and Spain and spanned both the acute and convalescent phases of COVID-19. The material from the prospective study consisted of cDNA or gDNA derived from T cells, B-cell-depleted T cells, or PBMCs. The dataset comprised deeply sampled blood TCRbeta repertoires from subjects exposed to, actively infected with, or recovered from COVID-19. A freely available public database, intended as a resource for researchers studying the immune response to SARS-CoV-2, is where the repertoires were released. Samples came from the ongoing ImmuneRACE study (first 160 participants) plus 1,254 subjects from 6 global collaborators. Sample metadata almost always included a de-identified subject ID, COVID-19 status, age in years and sex. Where HLA class I and class II types were available, the types were taken from metadata supplied by the sample provider, not from assay-based typing.

The research as a whole found: How much clinical and demographic metadata was included differed by source and by participant, and the metadata was provided uncurated.

The CDR3 contains 15 residues, cysteine and phenylalanine counted. CDR3 DNA is the only sequence kept; it has 45 bases, read in frame from the first base. From the germline V gene, CDR1 is MNHNS and CDR2 is SASEGT. V is reduced by 1 base and J by 4 bases, leaving a spacing of 13 bases between them. Whole blood was collected in K2EDTA tubes by collaborating institutions according to the institutions' own protocols. For TCRbeta analysis, collaborator samples were shipped as frozen whole blood, as isolated PBMCs, or as DNA extracted from either sample type. TCRbeta CDR3 regions were amplified from genomic DNA using the immunoSEQ Assay, a bias-controlled multiplex PCR. Per the source publication's procedure: The number of nucleated cells in each sample was estimated from the amplification of reference gene primers within the assay. Sequence reads were collapsed and filtered to measure the absolute abundance of every unique TCRbeta CDR3 rearrangement. For each sample, productive Simpson clonality was calculated by taking the square root of Simpson's diversity index across productive rearrangements. TCRdb carries this immuneACCESS record with in-frame sequences only. Its versions omit some clonotypes, under half of them owing to an unresolved V gene in the studies checked, with the rest unexplained. The V and J calls and clone size come from that table; D and trimming were worked out from the DNA. In all, the sample holds some 120,000 clones, and roughly nine tenths of those were seen once. The top ten clonotypes cover 1.8% of the sample.

Concerning this clone: Its specific antigen is unknown. Qualities for individual bases were not recorded, and no much larger clone is one base off.

Source material: peripheral blood. The TCR originated in a human donor with active COVID-19. The donor label of this sample is uncertain. The sequence links TRBV6-1 to TRBJ2-5, and perhaps TRBD2 as D gene, on 7 matching bases. The DNA is as follows: TGTGCCAGCAGTGAAGTGGGGGGGCCACGAGAGACCCAGTACTTC. Translated, it gives CASSEVGGPRETQYF.